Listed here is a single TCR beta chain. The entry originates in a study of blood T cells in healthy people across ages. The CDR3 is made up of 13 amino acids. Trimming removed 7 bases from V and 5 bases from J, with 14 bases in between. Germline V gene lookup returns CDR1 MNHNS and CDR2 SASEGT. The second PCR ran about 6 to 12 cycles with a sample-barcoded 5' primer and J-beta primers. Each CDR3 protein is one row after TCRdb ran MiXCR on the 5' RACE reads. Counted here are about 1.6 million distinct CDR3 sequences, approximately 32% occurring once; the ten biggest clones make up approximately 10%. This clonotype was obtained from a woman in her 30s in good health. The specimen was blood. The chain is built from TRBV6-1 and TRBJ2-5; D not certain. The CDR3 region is CASMRSPGETQYF. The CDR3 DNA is TGTGCCAGCATGCGCTCCCCCGGGGAGACCCAGTACTTC.